This section outlines one T cell receptor beta chain sequence together with its context. What it recognizes is unknown. The germline CDR1 and CDR2 sequences are LGHNA and YNFKEQ. The V and J ends lost 0 bases and 0 bases respectively, with 6 bases between them. CDR3 length equals 15 residues. This entry comes from a study of T-cell reconstitution after alpha-beta-depleted transplantation in children. Study-wide results and limits: When one year had passed after transplant, most T-cell counts and diversity came from newly produced T cells. About two months after transplant, alpha-beta T cells reportedly came from several hundred expanded graft clones.

Preparation of the TCRbeta library was carried out with unique molecular identifiers. TCRdb analysed the PCR reads with MiXCR anew, one entry per CDR3 protein. Among hundreds of thousands of distinct CDR3 sequences listed, around 15% were seen once. Specimen: PBMCs, mostly from graft donor cells, collected 360 days after TCRalphabeta/CD19-depleted stem cell transplant. The clonotype comes from a male patient between 2 and 10 years old who had a stem cell transplant for acute lymphoblastic leukemia, so the T cells may come from the graft donor. The chain recombines TRBV4-2 with TRBJ2-1; a weak D match, TRBD2 (5 bases). CDR3 residues: CASSQDGGSYNEQFF. The CDR3 nucleotides are TGTGCCAGCAGCCAAGATGGAGGCTCCTACAATGAGCAGTTCTTC.